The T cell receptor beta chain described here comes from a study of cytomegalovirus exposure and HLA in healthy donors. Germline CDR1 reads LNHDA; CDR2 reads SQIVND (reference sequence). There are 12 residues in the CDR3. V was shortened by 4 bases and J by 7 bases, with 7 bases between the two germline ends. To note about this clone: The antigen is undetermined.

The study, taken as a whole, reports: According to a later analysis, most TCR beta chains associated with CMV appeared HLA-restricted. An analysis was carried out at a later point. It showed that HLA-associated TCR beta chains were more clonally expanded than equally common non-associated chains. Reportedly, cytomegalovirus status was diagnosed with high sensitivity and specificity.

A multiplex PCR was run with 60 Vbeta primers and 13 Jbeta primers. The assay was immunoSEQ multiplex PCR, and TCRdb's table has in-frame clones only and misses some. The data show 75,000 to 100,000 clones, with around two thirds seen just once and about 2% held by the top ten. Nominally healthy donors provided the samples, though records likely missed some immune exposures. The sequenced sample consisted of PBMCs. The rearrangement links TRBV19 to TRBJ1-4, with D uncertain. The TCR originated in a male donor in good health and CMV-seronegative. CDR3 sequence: CASSTQAEKLFF. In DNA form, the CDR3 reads TGTGCCAGTAGTACGCAGGCTGAAAAACTGTTTTTT.